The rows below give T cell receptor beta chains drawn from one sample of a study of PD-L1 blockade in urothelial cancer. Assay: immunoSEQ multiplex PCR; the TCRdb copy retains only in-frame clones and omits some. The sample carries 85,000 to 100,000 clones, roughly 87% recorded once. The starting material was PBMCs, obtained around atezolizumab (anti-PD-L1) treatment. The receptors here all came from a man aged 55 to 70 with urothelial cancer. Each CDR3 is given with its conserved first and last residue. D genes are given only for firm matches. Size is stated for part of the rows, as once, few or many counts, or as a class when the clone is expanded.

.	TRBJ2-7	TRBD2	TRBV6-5	CASSYSGRFYEQYF	TGTGCCAGCAGTTACAGCGGGAGGTTTTACGAGCAGTACTTC
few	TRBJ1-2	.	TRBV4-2	CASSPEDSLNYGYTF	TGTGCCAGCAGCCCCGAGGACAGCCTTAACTATGGCTACACCTTC
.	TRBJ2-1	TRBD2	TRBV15	CATSRDRGGGAHNEQFF	TGTGCCACCAGCAGAGATCGGGGCGGGGGGGCCCACAATGAGCAGTTCTTC
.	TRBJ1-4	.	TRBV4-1	CASSQARLEEKLFF	TGCGCCAGCAGCCAAGCGAGACTGGAGGAAAAACTGTTTTTT
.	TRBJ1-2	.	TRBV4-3	CASSQDGGATYGYTF	TGCGCCAGCAGCCAAGATGGGGGGGCCACCTATGGCTACACCTTC
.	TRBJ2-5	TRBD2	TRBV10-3	CAISDGGQETQYF	TGTGCCATCAGTGACGGGGGGCAAGAGACCCAGTACTTC
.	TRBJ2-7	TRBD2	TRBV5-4	CASSPSGGALPYEQYF	TGTGCCAGCAGCCCGAGCGGGGGAGCTCTTCCCTACGAGCAGTACTTC
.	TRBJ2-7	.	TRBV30	CAWSFALHPGIEQYF	TGTGCCTGGAGTTTCGCCCTCCACCCCGGGATCGAGCAGTACTTC
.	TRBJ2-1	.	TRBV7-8	CASSPSEALNEQFF	TGTGCCAGCAGCCCGAGTGAGGCGCTTAATGAGCAGTTCTTC
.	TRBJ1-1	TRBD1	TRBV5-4	CASSRSLGGLSEAFF	TGTGCCAGCAGCCGTTCACTAGGGGGCTTATCTGAAGCTTTCTTT
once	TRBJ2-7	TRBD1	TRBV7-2	CASSSRDRTYEQYF	TGTGCCAGCAGCTCCCGGGACAGGACCTACGAGCAGTACTTC
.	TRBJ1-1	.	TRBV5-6	CASSPGTGEAFF	TGTGCCAGCAGCCCAGGGACTGGTGAAGCTTTCTTT
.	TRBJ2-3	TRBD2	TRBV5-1	CASSPDGTSGADTQYF	TGCGCCAGCAGCCCGGACGGGACTAGCGGGGCAGATACGCAGTATTTT
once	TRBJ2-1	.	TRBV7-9	CASTPVGNHNEQFF	TGTGCCAGCACCCCGGTGGGCAACCACAATGAGCAGTTCTTC
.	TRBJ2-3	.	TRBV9	CASSVGQTLTSTDTQYF	TGTGCCAGCAGCGTAGGACAGACCCTTACTAGCACAGATACGCAGTATTTT
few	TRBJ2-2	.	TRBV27	CASFLRGNTGELFF	TGTGCCAGCTTCCTGCGGGGGAACACCGGGGAGCTGTTTTTT
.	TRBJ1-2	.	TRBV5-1	CASSLSGGQVRPYGYTF	TGCGCCAGCAGCTTGTCAGGTGGTCAGGTGAGACCCTATGGCTACACCTTC
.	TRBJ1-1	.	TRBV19	CASMRAFDESTEAFF	TGTGCCAGTATGCGGGCCTTTGACGAGAGCACTGAAGCTTTCTTT
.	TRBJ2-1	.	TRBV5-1	CASSVQGVSSYNEQFF	TGCGCCAGCAGCGTCCAGGGTGTGAGTTCCTACAATGAGCAGTTCTTC
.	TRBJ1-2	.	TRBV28	CASSFGQEHLGYTF	TGTGCCAGCAGTTTCGGCCAGGAACATTTGGGCTACACCTTC
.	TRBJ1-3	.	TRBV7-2	CASSNTVFSGNTIYF	TGTGCCAGCAGCAATACAGTTTTCTCTGGAAACACCATATATTTT
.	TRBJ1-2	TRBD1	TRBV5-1	CASSSGRDRVNYGYTF	TGCGCCAGCAGCTCGGGCCGGGACAGGGTTAACTATGGCTACACCTTC
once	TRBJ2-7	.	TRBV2	CASATGDLVSEQYF	TGTGCCAGCGCTACCGGGGACTTGGTATCCGAGCAGTACTTC
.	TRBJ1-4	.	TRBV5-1	CASSLDGRSNEKLFF	TGCGCCAGCAGCTTGGATGGGAGATCTAATGAAAAACTGTTTTTT
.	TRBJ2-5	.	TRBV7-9	CASSFWGGETQYF	TGTGCCAGCAGCTTTTGGGGCGGAGAGACCCAGTACTTC
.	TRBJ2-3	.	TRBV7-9	CASSSRGTDTQYF	TGTGCCAGCAGCTCTCGGGGCACAGATACGCAGTATTTT
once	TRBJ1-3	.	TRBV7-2	CASRPTGGTHYNTIYF	TGTGCCAGCAGACCGACGGGGGGGACCCATTATAACACCATATATTTT
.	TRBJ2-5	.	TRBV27	CASSTGYETQYF	TGTGCCAGCAGTACAGGGTATGAGACCCAGTACTTC
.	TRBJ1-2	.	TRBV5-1	CASSVQGGDGYTF	TGCGCCAGCAGCGTACAGGGTGGGGATGGCTACACCTTC
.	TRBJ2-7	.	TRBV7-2	CASSYLYEQYF	TGTGCCAGCAGCTACTTGTACGAGCAGTACTTC
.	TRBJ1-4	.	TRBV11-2	CASSLTNEKLFF	TGTGCCAGCAGCTTAACAAATGAAAAACTGTTTTTT
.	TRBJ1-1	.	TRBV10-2	CASKRAGSTEAFF	TGCGCCAGCAAAAGGGCAGGGTCGACTGAAGCTTTCTTT
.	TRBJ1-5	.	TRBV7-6	CASSLADGQRGNQPQHF	TGTGCCAGCAGCTTAGCGGACGGACAGAGGGGCAATCAGCCCCAGCATTTT
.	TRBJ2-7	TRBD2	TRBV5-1	CASSQGLAAYEQYF	TGCGCCAGCAGCCAGGGACTAGCGGCCTACGAGCAGTACTTC
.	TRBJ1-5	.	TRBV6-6	CASSRRDMENQPQHF	TGTGCCAGCAGTCGGCGGGATATGGAAAATCAGCCCCAGCATTTT
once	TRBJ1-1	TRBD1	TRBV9	CASSEQGAAAGDEAFF	TGTGCCAGCAGCGAACAGGGGGCCGCAGCGGGGGATGAAGCTTTCTTT
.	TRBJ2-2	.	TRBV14	CASSQDPGTGELFF	TGTGCCAGCAGCCAAGATCCGGGAACCGGGGAGCTGTTTTTT
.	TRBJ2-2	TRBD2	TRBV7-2	CASRTSGGNTGELFF	TGTGCCAGCAGAACTAGCGGAGGGAACACCGGGGAGCTGTTTTTT
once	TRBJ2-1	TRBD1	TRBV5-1	CASRPGTGYENEQFF	TGCGCCAGCAGGCCCGGGACAGGGTACGAAAATGAGCAGTTCTTC
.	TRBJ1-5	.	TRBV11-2	CASSLRTGLGNQPQHF	TGTGCCAGCAGCCTCCGGACGGGACTGGGCAATCAGCCCCAGCATTTT
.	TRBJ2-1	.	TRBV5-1	CASSSQGLSPGNEQFF	TGCGCCAGCAGCTCCCAAGGACTCTCGCCGGGAAATGAGCAGTTCTTC